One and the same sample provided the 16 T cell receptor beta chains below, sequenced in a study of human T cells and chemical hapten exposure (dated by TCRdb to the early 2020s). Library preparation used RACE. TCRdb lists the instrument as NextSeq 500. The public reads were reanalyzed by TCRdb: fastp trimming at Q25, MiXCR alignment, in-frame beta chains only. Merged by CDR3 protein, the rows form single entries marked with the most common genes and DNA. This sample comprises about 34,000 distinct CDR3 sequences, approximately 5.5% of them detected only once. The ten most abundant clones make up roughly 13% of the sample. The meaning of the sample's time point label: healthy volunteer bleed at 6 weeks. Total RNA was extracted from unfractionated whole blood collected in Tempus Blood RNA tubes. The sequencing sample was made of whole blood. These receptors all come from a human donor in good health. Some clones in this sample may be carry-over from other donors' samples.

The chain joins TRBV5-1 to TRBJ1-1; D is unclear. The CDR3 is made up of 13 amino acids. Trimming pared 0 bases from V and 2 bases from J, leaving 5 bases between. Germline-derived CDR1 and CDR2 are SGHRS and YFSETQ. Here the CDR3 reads CASSLASNTEAFF. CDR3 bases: TGCGCCAGCAGCTTGGCCTCAAACACTGAAGCTTTCTTT.

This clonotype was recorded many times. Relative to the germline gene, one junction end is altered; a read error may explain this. The CDR3, as DNA: TGTGCTAGCAGCCTATCGACAGATCAGCCCCAGCATTTT. Translated: CASSLSTDQPQHF. The chain employs TRBV7-7 and TRBJ1-5, with D maybe TRBD1 (5 bases). This CDR3 has 13 amino acids. CDR1 SSHAT and CDR2 FNYEAQ come from the germline V gene (reference sequence).

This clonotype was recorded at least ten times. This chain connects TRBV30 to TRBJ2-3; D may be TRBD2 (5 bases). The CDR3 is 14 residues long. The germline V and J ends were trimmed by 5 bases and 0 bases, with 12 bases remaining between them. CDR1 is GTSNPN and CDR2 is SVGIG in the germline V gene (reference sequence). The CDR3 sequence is CAWGRTPSTDTQYF. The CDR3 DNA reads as TGTGCCTGGGGCAGGACTCCCAGCACAGATACGCAGTATTTT. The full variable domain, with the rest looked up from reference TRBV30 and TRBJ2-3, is SQTIHQWPATLVQPVGSPLSLECTVEGTSNPNLYWYRQAAGRGLQLLFYSVGIGQISSEVPQNLSASRPQDRQFILSSKKLLLSDSGFYLCAWGRTPSTDTQYFGPGTRLTVL.

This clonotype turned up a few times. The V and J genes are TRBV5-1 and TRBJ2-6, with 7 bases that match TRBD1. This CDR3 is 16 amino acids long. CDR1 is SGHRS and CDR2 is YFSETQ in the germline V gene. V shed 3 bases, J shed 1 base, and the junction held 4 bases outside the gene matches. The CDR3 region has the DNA TGCGCCAGCAGCTGGGGACAGCGGTCTGGGGCCAACGTCCTGACTTTC. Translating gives CASSWGQRSGANVLTF.

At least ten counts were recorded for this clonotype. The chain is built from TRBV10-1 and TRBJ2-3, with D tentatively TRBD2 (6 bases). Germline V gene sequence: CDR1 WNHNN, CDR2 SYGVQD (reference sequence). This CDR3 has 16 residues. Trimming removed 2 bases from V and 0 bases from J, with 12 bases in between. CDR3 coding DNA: TGCGCCAGCAGTGAGGATGGTGGGGGGAGCACAGATACGCAGTATTTT. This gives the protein CASSEDGGGSTDTQYF.

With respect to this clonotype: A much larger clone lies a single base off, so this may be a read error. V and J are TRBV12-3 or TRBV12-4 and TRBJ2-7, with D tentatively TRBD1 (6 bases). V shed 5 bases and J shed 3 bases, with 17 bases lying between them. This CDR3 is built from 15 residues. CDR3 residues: CASSPLGNRVYEQYF. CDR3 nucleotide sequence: TGTGCCAGCAGTCCTTTGGGGAACAGGGTCTACGAGCAGTACTTC.

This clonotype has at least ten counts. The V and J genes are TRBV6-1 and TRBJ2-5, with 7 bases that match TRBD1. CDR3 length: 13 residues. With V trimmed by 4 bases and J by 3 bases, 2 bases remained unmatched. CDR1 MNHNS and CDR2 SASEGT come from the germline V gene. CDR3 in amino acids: CASSAGTEETQYF. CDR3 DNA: TGTGCCAGCAGTGCCGGGACAGAAGAGACCCAGTACTTC.

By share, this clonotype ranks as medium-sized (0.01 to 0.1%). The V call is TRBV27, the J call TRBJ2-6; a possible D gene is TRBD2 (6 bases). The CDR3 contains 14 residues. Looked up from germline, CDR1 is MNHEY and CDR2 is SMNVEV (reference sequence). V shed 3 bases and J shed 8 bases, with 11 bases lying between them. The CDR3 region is CASSFYSGSNVLTF. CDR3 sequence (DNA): TGTGCCAGCAGTTTTTACAGCGGGTCCAACGTCCTGACTTTC.

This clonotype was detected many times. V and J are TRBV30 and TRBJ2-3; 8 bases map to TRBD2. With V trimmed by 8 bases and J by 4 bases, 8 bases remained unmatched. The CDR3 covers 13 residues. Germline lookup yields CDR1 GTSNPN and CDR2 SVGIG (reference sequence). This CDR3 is CAGTSKSADTQYF. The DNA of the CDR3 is TGTGCCGGGACTAGTAAGTCTGCAGATACGCAGTATTTT.

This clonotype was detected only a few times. CDR3 protein: CSAKQLRGGPLGEQYF. CDR3 nucleotide sequence: TGCAGTGCAAAGCAGTTGCGAGGGGGACCCCTCGGGGAGCAGTACTTC. The chain employs TRBV20-1 and TRBJ2-7; a possible D gene is TRBD1 (6 bases). Trimming took off 6 bases at V and 7 bases at J, with 28 bases between the two ends. This CDR3 has 16 residues. Germline assignment: CDR1 DFQATT and CDR2 SNEGSKA (reference sequence).

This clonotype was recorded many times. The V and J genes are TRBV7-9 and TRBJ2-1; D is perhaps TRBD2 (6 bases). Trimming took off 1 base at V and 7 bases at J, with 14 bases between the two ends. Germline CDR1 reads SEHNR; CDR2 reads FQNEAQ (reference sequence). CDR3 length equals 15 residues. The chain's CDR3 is CASSLVRERYNEQFF. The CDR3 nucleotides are TGTGCCAGCAGCTTAGTACGGGAGAGATATAATGAGCAGTTCTTC.

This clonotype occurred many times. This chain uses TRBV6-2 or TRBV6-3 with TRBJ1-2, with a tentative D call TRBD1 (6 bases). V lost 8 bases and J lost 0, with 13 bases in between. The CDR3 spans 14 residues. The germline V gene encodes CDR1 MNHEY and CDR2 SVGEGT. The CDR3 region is CASGDRRSNYGYTF. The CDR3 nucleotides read TGTGCCAGCGGTGACAGGAGATCTAACTATGGCTACACCTTC.

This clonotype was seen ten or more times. The CDR3, as DNA: TGTGCCAGCAGCTTAATTTGGGGAGGGGCGCCGGGTAATTCACCCCTCCACTTT. Protein product: CASSLIWGGAPGNSPLHF. The rearrangement links TRBV7-8 to TRBJ1-6, with a possible D match to TRBD1 (5 bases). This CDR3 contains 18 residues. Germline-derived CDR1 and CDR2 are SGHVS and FQNEAQ. Trimming took off 2 bases at V and 6 bases at J, with 20 bases between the two ends. Using reference TRBV7-8 and TRBJ1-6 for the parts outside the CDR3, the full variable domain is GAGVSQSPRYKVAKRGQDVALRCDPISGHVSLFWYQQALGQGPEFLTYFQNEAQLDKSGLPSDRFFAERPEGSVSTLKIQRTQQEDSAVYLCASSLIWGGAPGNSPLHFGNGTRLTVT.

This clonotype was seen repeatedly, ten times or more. The CDR3 bases are TGTGCCAGCAGCTTGTATACGGGGGGGCCTCAAGAGACCCAGTACTTC. Protein product: CASSLYTGGPQETQYF. V gene TRBV5-5 combines with J gene TRBJ2-5, with 8 nucleotides matching TRBD2. In germline, CDR1 is SGHKS, CDR2 YYEKEE (reference sequence). The CDR3 sequence is 16 residues long. J was trimmed by 2 bases and V by 1 base; bases with no gene match: 7.

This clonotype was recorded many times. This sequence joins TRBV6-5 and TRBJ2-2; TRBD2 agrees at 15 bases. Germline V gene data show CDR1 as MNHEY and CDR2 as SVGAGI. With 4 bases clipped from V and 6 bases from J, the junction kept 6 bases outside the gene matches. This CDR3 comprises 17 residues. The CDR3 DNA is TGTGCCAGCAGTTTTGGACTAGCGGGAGGGCGGTCCGGGGAGCTGTTTTTT. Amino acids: CASSFGLAGGRSGELFF.

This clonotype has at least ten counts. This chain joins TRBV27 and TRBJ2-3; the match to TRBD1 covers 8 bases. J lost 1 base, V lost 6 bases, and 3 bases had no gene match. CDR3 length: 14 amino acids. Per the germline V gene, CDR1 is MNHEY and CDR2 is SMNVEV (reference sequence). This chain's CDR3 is CASSPQGGTDTQYF. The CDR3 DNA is TGTGCCAGCAGCCCACAGGGGGGCACAGATACGCAGTATTTT.